This TCR beta chain was sequenced during a study of cytomegalovirus exposure and HLA in healthy donors. This clone has only one observation. The PCR made use of 60 Vbeta and 13 Jbeta primers. Sequencing used immunoSEQ multiplex PCR; TCRdb keeps in-frame clones, though not all of them. The sample yields 150,000 or so clones, nearly 80% seen once. This CDR3 comprises 16 residues. Germline V CDR1 and CDR2: LNHDA, SQIVND (reference sequence). V shed 0 bases, J shed 2 bases, and the junction held 6 bases outside the gene matches. The specimen sequenced was PBMCs. V usage is TRBV19 and J usage is TRBJ2-5, with 7 bases identical to TRBD2. This TCR derives from a male donor in good health and CMV-seronegative. CDR3 sequence (DNA): TGTGCCAGTAGTATAGATTTTCGGGGAGGGCAAGAGACCCAGTACTTC. Protein product: CASSIDFRGGQETQYF.